This is a list of T cell receptor beta chains from one sample in a study of metastatic and nonmetastatic thyroid tumors. With MiXCR, TCRdb called clones anew from the PCR reads. The sample has approximately 17,000 clones; roughly 26% are singletons. What was sequenced was adjacent normal tissue. Source of these receptors: a female donor with papillary thyroid cancer or a benign thyroid nodule (not recorded which). Some clones in this sample may be carry-over from other donors' samples. CDR3s include the opening cysteine and the closing phenylalanine or tryptophan. Each record gives: V gene, D gene, J gene, clone size, CDR3 DNA, CDR3 protein. The D gene is left open where the match is weak. Expanded clones get a size class; other rows say once, few or many, or leave the size out.

>TRBV28|.|TRBJ2-4|.
TGTGCCAGCAGTCCTGAGGTCGGGGGCATTCAGTACTTC
CASSPEVGGIQYF
>TRBV6-5|.|TRBJ2-2|.
TGTGCCAGCAGTTTCGGGGAGCTGTTTTTT
CASSFGELFF
>TRBV20-1|.|TRBJ2-2|.
TGCAGTGCCATAGACAGCCGGGCCCAGAACACCGGGGAGCTGTTTTTT
CSAIDSRAQNTGELFF
>TRBV28|.|TRBJ1-4|medium-sized
TGTGCCAGCAGTTTAGGGTTGGGGGGGCTTAATGAAAAACTGTTTTTT
CASSLGLGGLNEKLFF
>TRBV10-3|.|TRBJ2-1|few
TGTGCCATCAGTGAGCCTAGAAATGAGCAGTTCTTC
CAISEPRNEQFF
>TRBV5-6|.|TRBJ2-2|few
TGTGCCAGCAGCTTGGAGCTAGAGGCCGGGGAGCTGTTTTTT
CASSLELEAGELFF
>TRBV19|TRBD1|TRBJ2-1|medium-sized
TGTGCCAGTAGTATAGCGACAGGGCTATCCTACAATGAGCAGTTCTTC
CASSIATGLSYNEQFF
>TRBV20-1|TRBD2|TRBJ2-7|.
TGCAGTGCTAGATACGGGACTAGCGGGACCTACGAGCAGTACTTC
CSARYGTSGTYEQYF
>TRBV19|.|TRBJ1-5|few
TGTGTCAGTAGTATCCCAACCAATCAGCCCCAGCATTTT
CVSSIPTNQPQHF
>TRBV7-9|.|TRBJ2-7|few
TGTGCCAGCAGCCACCGGGACCGTAACTACGAGCAGTACTTC
CASSHRDRNYEQYF
>TRBV6-5|TRBD2|TRBJ2-5|few
TGTGCCAGCAGTTGGATAGCGGGAGAGACCCAGTACTTC
CASSWIAGETQYF
>TRBV20-1|.|TRBJ1-2|few
TGCAGTGCTCCCCGAACGCGACAGTCCTATGGCTACACCTTC
CSAPRTRQSYGYTF
>TRBV7-6|.|TRBJ1-6|.
TGTGCCAGCAGCTTAAATGAAGAGTCACCCCTCCACTTT
CASSLNEESPLHF
>TRBV27|TRBD2|TRBJ2-7|few
TGTGCCAGCAGTTTATTTGGGACTAGCGAGGTGGCCACCCCTTACTTC
CASSLFGTSEVATPYF
>TRBV24-1|.|TRBJ1-2|few
TGTGATCGGCCGGGGCGCAACTCCTATGGCTACACCTTC
CDRPGRNSYGYTF
>TRBV15|.|TRBJ2-1|few
TGTGCCACCAGCATCCGCAGGGGTGATGAGCAGTTCTTC
CATSIRRGDEQFF
>TRBV6-1|.|TRBJ2-1|medium-sized
TGTGCCAGCAGTGAAGTGGTGAATGAGCAGTTCTTC
CASSEVVNEQFF